The source of this TCR beta chain is a study of early stage breast cancer tumors. Study results and caveats: Enriched TCRB sequences shared across patients were mostly commonly generated sequences.

Germline V gene data show CDR1 as MNHNS and CDR2 as SASEGT. V trimming: 6 bases; J trimming: 0 bases; junction bases outside the gene matches: 5. There are 15 residues in the CDR3. To note about this clone: The antigen is undetermined.

TCRdb keeps only in-frame clones here, not all; method: immunoSEQ multiplex PCR. The sample has about 48,000 clones, 75% to 85% seen once. Sequencing input: blood. The V and J genes are TRBV6-1 and TRBJ2-7, with 10 bases aligning to TRBD2. The source of this sequence is a person aged 50-59 years with breast cancer. The CDR3 region is CASRSTSGLSYEQYF. The CDR3 nucleotides are TGTGCCAGCAGGTCGACTAGCGGGCTCTCCTACGAGCAGTACTTC.